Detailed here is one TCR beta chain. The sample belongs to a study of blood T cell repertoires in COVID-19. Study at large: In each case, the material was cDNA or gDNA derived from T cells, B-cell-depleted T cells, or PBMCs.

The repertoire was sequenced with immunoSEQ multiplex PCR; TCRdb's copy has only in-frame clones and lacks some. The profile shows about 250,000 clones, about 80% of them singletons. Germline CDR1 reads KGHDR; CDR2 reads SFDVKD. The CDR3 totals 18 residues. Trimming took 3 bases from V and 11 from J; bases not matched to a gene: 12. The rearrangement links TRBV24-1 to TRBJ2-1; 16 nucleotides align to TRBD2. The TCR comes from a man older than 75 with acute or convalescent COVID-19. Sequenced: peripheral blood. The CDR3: CATSDPGLAGGPVSQQFF. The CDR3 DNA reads TGTGCCACCAGTGATCCGGGACTAGCGGGAGGGCCTGTATCTCAGCAGTTCTTC.